This T cell receptor (beta chain) derives from a study of T cells in localized non-small cell lung cancer. Findings and caveats of the study: Clonality of T cells reached its maximum in uninvolved adjacent lung, surpassing tumor.

The CDR3 consists of 16 residues. The V gene lost 4 bases and the J gene lost 1 base, with 13 bases spanning the gap. CDR1 MNHEY and CDR2 SVGAGI come from the germline V gene. Sequencing was performed with immunoSEQ multiplex PCR; in TCRdb, only in-frame clones are kept and a portion is missing. Found here are just over 70,000 clones, about 90% of them singletons; the top ten hold about a fifth. About this clone itself: Its target is unknown.

The sequence derives from a male donor aged 60 or older with stage III squamous cell lung carcinoma. V usage is TRBV6-5 and J usage is TRBJ2-2; D unresolved. The sample in question was peripheral blood, obtained before any cancer treatment. The CDR3 coding sequence is TGTGCCAGCAGTTCCCCCTCGGAGCGGAACACCGGGGAGCTGTTTTTT. Residues: CASSSPSERNTGELFF.